Included here is one T cell receptor beta chain sequence, with context. No antigen is known for it. The sample holds no much larger clone one base away, and base qualities are not on file. This entry comes from a study of blood T cell repertoires in COVID-19 (TCRdb year 2020). In terms of the full investigation: Samples covering the acute and convalescent phases of COVID-19 were provided by collaborators in the United States, Italy and Spain. Subjects who had been exposed to COVID-19, were actively infected with it, or had recovered from it provided the deeply sampled blood TCRbeta repertoires that made up the dataset. Where available, HLA class I and class II types were taken from metadata supplied by the sample provider and were not determined by assay-based typing. The repertoires were released in a freely available public database intended as a resource for research on the immune response to SARS-CoV-2. Nearly every sample came with metadata listing a de-identified subject ID, COVID-19 status, age in years and sex. Samples came from the ongoing ImmuneRACE study (first 160 participants) plus 1,254 subjects from 6 global collaborators. The prospective study material was composed of cDNA or gDNA derived from T cells, B-cell-depleted T cells, or PBMCs. Paper-wide results and their limitations: The quantity of clinical and demographic metadata differed by source and by participant and was supplied without curation.

TCRbeta CDR3 regions were amplified from genomic DNA by means of the immunoSEQ Assay, a bias-controlled multiplex PCR. From the authors' description of their analysis: The number of nucleated cells in each sample was estimated by amplification of reference gene primers within the assay. Sequence reads were collapsed and filtered to measure the absolute abundance of every unique TCRbeta CDR3 rearrangement. For each sample, productive Simpson clonality was calculated as the square root of Simpson's diversity index across productive rearrangements. In TCRdb, the immuneACCESS table is reduced to in-frame sequences with V and J assigned. These tables do not hold every clone; where another copy was compared, an unresolved V gene accounts for under half, and the others remain unexplained. That table gives V, J and clone size, and the DNA gave D and trimming. The sample table lists roughly 120,000 clones, around 80% of them with a count of one. The top ten constitute 0.83% of the sample.

Inclusive of the bounding cysteine and phenylalanine, the CDR3 is 14 residues long. The retained sequence is limited to the CDR3, 42 bases, with the frame set at the first base. The CDR1 and CDR2 encoded by the germline V gene are MNHEY and SVGAGI. V was cut back by 7 bases and J by 4 bases, leaving a gap of 16 bases between them. Each collaborating institution followed its own protocols to collect whole blood in K2EDTA tubes. For TCRbeta analysis, collaborator samples were shipped as frozen whole blood, as isolated PBMCs, or as DNA extracted from either sample type. This clonotype was obtained from a woman aged 70 to 79 with acute or convalescent COVID-19. Rearrangement joined TRBV6-5 to TRBJ1-2, and possibly TRBD1, on 5 matching bases. Input material: peripheral blood. The sequenced DNA: TGTGCCAGCACTTCGAGACTGGGGGGCTATGGCTACACCTTC. It is translated as CASTSRLGGYGYTF.